A single sample gave rise to the 2 T cell receptor beta chains below, sequenced in a study of T-cell memory formation after mild COVID-19. MiXCR, run by TCRdb on the 5' RACE reads, gives a single entry per CDR3 protein. The table includes around 420,000 distinct CDR3 sequences, approximately 25% detected once. Sequencing was done on a sample of PBMCs or a T cell subset sorted from them (not recorded which). Every receptor here comes from an adult woman who had mild COVID-19 (a few samples of this study predate the infection). Cell type and time point are not known.

This clonotype turned up a few times. Germline is not matched at one junction end, which may reflect a read error. The chain has TRBV12-3 or TRBV12-4 and TRBJ2-1, with 7 bases fitting TRBD2. CDR3 size: 15 residues. The CDR3 DNA follows: TGTGCCAGCAGTCTAGCGGCCAGCTCCTACAATGAGCAGTTCTTC. As protein: CASSLAASSYNEQFF.

This clonotype was detected a few times. V gene TRBV29-1 combines with J gene TRBJ2-7; 10 bases match TRBD2. Trimming removed 4 bases from V and 3 bases from J; junction bases left unmatched: 3. The CDR3 spans 13 residues. The germline V gene encodes CDR1 SQVTM and CDR2 ANQGSEA. CDR3 in DNA: TGCAGCGTTGTACTAGCGGGAAGCTACGAGCAGTACTTC. Amino acids: CSVVLAGSYEQYF.